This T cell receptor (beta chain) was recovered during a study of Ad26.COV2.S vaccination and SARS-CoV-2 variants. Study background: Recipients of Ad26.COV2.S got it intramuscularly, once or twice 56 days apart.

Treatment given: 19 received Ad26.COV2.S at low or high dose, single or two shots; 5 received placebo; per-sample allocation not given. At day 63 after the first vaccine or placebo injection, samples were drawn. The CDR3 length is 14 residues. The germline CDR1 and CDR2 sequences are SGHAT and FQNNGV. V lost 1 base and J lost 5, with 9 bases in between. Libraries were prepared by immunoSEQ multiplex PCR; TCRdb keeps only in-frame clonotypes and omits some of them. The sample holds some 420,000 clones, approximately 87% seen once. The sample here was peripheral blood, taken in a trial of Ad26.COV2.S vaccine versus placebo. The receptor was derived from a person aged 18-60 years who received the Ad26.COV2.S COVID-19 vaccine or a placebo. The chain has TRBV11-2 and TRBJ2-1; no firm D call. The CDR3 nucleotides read TGTGCCAGCAGCTTAGTAGGTGCACACAATGAGCAGTTCTTC. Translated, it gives CASSLVGAHNEQFF.